The TCR beta chain under discussion was sequenced for a study of cytomegalovirus exposure and HLA in healthy donors. Trimming cost V 2 bases and J 5 bases; bases outside gene matches: 9. Per germline, CDR1 PRHDT and CDR2 FYEKMQ (reference sequence). This CDR3 contains 17 residues. Findings of the study overall: The authors later linked a missense DCLRE1C variant to TCR beta V- and J-gene trimming. Sequencing likely generated an artifact that appeared as a cluster of highly shared sequence variants. Later, an analysis found that common viral pathogens appeared to be linked with several of the most significant clusters.

The PCR ran on 60 Vbeta and 13 Jbeta primers. Measured with immunoSEQ multiplex PCR; TCRdb has only the in-frame clones, and not every one. The repertoire holds about 130,000 clones, with 80% to 85% as singletons. This clone was detected only a few times. Its antigen is unknown. This TCR was recovered from a woman in her thirties in good health and CMV-seronegative. The chain carries TRBV13 and TRBJ2-5, with 12 positions matching TRBD2. Sequencing was carried out using PBMCs. The CDR3 is CASSLRLAGGHSETQYF. In DNA, the CDR3 is TGTGCCAGCAGCTTACGGCTAGCGGGGGGGCATAGTGAGACCCAGTACTTC.